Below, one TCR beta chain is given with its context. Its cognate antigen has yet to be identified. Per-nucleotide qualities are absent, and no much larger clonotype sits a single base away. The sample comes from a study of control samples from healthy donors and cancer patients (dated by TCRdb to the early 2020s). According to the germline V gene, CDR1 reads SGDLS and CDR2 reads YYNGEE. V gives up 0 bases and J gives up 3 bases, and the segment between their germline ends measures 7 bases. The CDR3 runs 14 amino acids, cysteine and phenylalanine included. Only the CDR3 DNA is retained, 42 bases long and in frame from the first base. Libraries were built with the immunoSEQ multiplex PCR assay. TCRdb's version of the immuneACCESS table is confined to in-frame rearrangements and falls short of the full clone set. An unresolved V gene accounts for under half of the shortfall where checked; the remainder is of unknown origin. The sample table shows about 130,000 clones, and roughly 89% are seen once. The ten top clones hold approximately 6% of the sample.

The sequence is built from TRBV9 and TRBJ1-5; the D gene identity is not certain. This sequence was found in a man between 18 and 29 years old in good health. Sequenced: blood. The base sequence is TGTGCCAGCAGCGTAGGGCGGCTCAATCAGCCCCAGCATTTT. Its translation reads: CASSVGRLNQPQHF.